The rows below give T cell receptor beta chains drawn from one sample of a study of patients and donors after allogeneic stem cell transplantation. TCRdb independently ran MiXCR on the RT-PCR reads; one entry per CDR3 protein. The sample includes roughly 190,000 distinct CDR3 sequences, 41% seen only once; the top ten take about 35%. Sequenced sample: blood, either unsorted or a sorted T cell fraction (not recorded which). These receptors all stem from a human donor who was either an allogeneic HSCT recipient or a stem cell or donor lymphocyte infusion donor (not recorded which). It is not recorded whose cells these are; they may come from a transplant donor. Both conserved end residues are part of each CDR3. D genes are given only for firm matches. Clone size is stated in some rows and not others, as once, few, many or a class when expanded.

v_call: TRBV7-9
d_call: -
clone_size: few
cdr3_length: 11
j_call: TRBJ2-3
cdr3_aa: CASSWGLVPNF
cdr3_nt: TGTGCCAGCAGCTGGGGACTCGTTCCAAATTTT

v_call: TRBV19
d_call: TRBD1
clone_size: -
cdr3_length: 17
j_call: TRBJ2-1
cdr3_aa: CASSIPLTGTTYNEQFF
cdr3_nt: TGTGCCAGTAGTATACCCTTGACAGGGACAACCTACAATGAGCAGTTCTTC

v_call: TRBV7-8
d_call: TRBD2
clone_size: few
cdr3_length: 17
j_call: TRBJ2-1
cdr3_aa: CASSIRTSGRTYNEQFF
cdr3_nt: TGTGCCAGCAGCATCCGGACTAGCGGGAGGACCTACAATGAGCAGTTCTTC

v_call: TRBV29-1
d_call: -
clone_size: once
cdr3_length: 13
j_call: TRBJ1-4
cdr3_aa: CSVGRTTNEKLFF
cdr3_nt: TGCAGCGTCGGACGGACAACTAATGAAAAACTGTTTTTT

v_call: TRBV20-1
d_call: TRBD1
clone_size: -
cdr3_length: 13
j_call: TRBJ1-1
cdr3_aa: CSASWGQSKEAFF
cdr3_nt: TGCAGTGCTAGTTGGGGACAGTCTAAAGAAGCTTTCTTT

v_call: TRBV15
d_call: TRBD2
clone_size: few
cdr3_length: 18
j_call: TRBJ2-2
cdr3_aa: CATSEREGLSTNTGELFF
cdr3_nt: TGTGCCACCTCCGAACGGGAGGGCCTATCCACGAACACCGGGGAGCTGTTTTTT

v_call: TRBV28
d_call: -
clone_size: few
cdr3_length: 11
j_call: TRBJ1-1
cdr3_aa: CASEGNTEAFF
cdr3_nt: TGTGCCAGCGAGGGGAACACTGAAGCTTTCTTT

v_call: TRBV29-1
d_call: -
clone_size: few
cdr3_length: 13
j_call: TRBJ1-2
cdr3_aa: CSVFGTSGEGYTF
cdr3_nt: TGCAGCGTTTTCGGGACCAGCGGGGAGGGCTACACCTTC

v_call: TRBV27
d_call: -
clone_size: few
cdr3_length: 16
j_call: TRBJ1-4
cdr3_aa: CASSLFIWGGKEKLFF
cdr3_nt: TGTGCCAGCAGTTTATTCATCTGGGGAGGGAAAGAAAAACTGTTTTTT

v_call: TRBV5-1
d_call: TRBD2
clone_size: once
cdr3_length: 16
j_call: TRBJ2-1
cdr3_aa: CASSPLAGGPFDEQFF
cdr3_nt: TGCGCCAGCAGCCCCTTAGCGGGAGGGCCATTTGATGAGCAGTTCTTC

v_call: TRBV12-3/TRBV12-4
d_call: TRBD1
clone_size: many
cdr3_length: 17
j_call: TRBJ1-4
cdr3_aa: CASRTRGLKSTNEKLFF
cdr3_nt: TGTGCCAGCAGGACCAGGGGGCTGAAGTCAACTAATGAAAAACTGTTTTTT

v_call: TRBV7-2
d_call: -
clone_size: -
cdr3_length: 16
j_call: TRBJ2-1
cdr3_aa: CASSLVRTDSYNEQFF
cdr3_nt: TGTGCCAGCAGCTTAGTAAGGACCGACTCCTACAATGAGCAGTTCTTC

v_call: TRBV24-1
d_call: -
clone_size: once
cdr3_length: 14
j_call: TRBJ2-7
cdr3_aa: CATSAPDGENEQYF
cdr3_nt: TGTGCCACCAGTGCTCCGGACGGTGAGAACGAGCAGTACTTC

v_call: TRBV7-9
d_call: -
clone_size: once
cdr3_length: 16
j_call: TRBJ2-5
cdr3_aa: CASSLRGHLSGETQYF
cdr3_nt: TGTGCCAGCAGCTTAAGGGGACACCTAAGCGGGGAGACCCAGTACTTC

v_call: TRBV2
d_call: TRBD1
clone_size: -
cdr3_length: 11
j_call: TRBJ1-6
cdr3_aa: CASSAMTGNHF
cdr3_nt: TGTGCCAGCAGCGCAATGACAGGGAACCACTTT

v_call: TRBV28
d_call: TRBD1
clone_size: -
cdr3_length: 15
j_call: TRBJ2-7
cdr3_aa: CASSASEQGTYEQYF
cdr3_nt: TGTGCCAGCAGTGCCTCAGAACAGGGGACCTACGAGCAGTACTTC